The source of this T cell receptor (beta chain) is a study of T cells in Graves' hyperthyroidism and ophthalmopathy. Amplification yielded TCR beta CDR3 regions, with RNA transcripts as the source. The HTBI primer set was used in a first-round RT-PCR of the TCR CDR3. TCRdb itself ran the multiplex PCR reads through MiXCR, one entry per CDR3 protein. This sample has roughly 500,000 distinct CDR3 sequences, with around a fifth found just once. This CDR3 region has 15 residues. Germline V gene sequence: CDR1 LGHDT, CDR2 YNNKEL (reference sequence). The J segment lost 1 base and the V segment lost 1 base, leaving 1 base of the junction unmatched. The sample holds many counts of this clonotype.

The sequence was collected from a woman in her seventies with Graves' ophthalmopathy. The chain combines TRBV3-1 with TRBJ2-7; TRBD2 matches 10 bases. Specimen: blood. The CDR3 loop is CASSQASGSSYEQYF. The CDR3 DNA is TGTGCCAGCAGCCAAGCTAGCGGGAGTTCCTACGAGCAGTACTTC.